This T cell receptor (beta chain) originates from a study of blood T cells in healthy people across ages. Only a few counts were recorded for this clonotype. Its antigen is unknown. Whole-study results and caveats: Researchers said unsorted PBMCs prevented a conclusive naive versus antigen-experienced comparison.

Then a second PCR, running roughly 7 to 11 cycles, was carried out with a sample-barcoded 5' primer and a J-beta primer mix. Each of the cDNA molecules was tagged by a template-switch adaptor with 12 random nucleotides. The study obtained at least 3 million CDR3-containing paired-end reads from every sample. TCRdb ran MiXCR on the 5' RACE reads and lists one entry per CDR3 protein. The sample contains hundreds of thousands of distinct CDR3 sequences, roughly 21% of which appear only once. The V and J ends lost 5 bases and 0 bases, in that order; junction bases with no gene match: 6. The germline V gene has CDR1 MNHEY and CDR2 SVGEGT. The CDR3 totals 17 residues.

The source material was blood. This TCR derives from a man in his sixties or seventies in good health. The chain joins TRBV6-2 or TRBV6-3 to TRBJ2-3, with 12 bases identical to TRBD2. The CDR3 DNA reads as TGTGCCAGCAGTGAGGGACTAGCGGGTGCTAGCACAGATACGCAGTATTTT. Translation gives CASSEGLAGASTDTQYF.